The next 17 T cell receptor beta chains were all read from a single sample in a study of T cells after somatic rescue of genetic block. Using immunoSEQ multiplex PCR, the repertoire was profiled, and TCRdb retains in-frame clones only, with some absent. The sample records about 11,000 clones, less than 85% being singletons. Sequencing input: peripheral blood mononuclear cells (PBMCs). The receptors were sampled from a boy aged 5 to 17.

The CDR3: CASSPRTGTYEQYF. The DNA of the CDR3 is TGTGCCAGTAGTCCCAGGACAGGGACCTACGAGCAGTACTTC. This chain connects TRBV19 to TRBJ2-7, with 8 bases identical to TRBD1. Looked up from germline, CDR1 is LNHDA and CDR2 is SQIVND (reference sequence). V lost 5 bases, J lost 2 bases, and 5 bases stayed unmatched. This CDR3 has 14 amino acids.

The rearrangement uses TRBV27 and TRBJ1-2, with 9 bases identical to TRBD1. The CDR3 loop spans 16 amino acids. Germline V gives CDR1 MNHEY, CDR2 SMNVEV (reference sequence). Trimming removed 6 bases from V and 5 bases from J; junction bases left unmatched: 13. CDR3 loop: CASSPQGAYGYYGYTF. CDR3 in DNA: TGTGCCAGCAGCCCACAGGGGGCTTATGGCTATTATGGCTACACCTTC.

The rearrangement joins TRBV28 to TRBJ2-3; 7 bases line up with TRBD2. Per the germline V gene, CDR1 is MDHEN and CDR2 is SYDVKM. Losses at the gene ends were 5 bases for V and 0 bases for J; bases not matched to a gene: 5. This CDR3 has 15 residues. CDR3 loop: CASSVSGPSTDTQYF. CDR3 DNA: TGTGCCAGCAGTGTTAGCGGGCCCAGCACAGATACGCAGTATTTT.

This chain joins TRBV5-5 and TRBJ1-2; no firm D call. V was trimmed by 0 bases and J by 6 bases, leaving 15 bases between them. This CDR3 region has 15 residues. CDR1 SGHKS and CDR2 YYEKEE come from the germline V gene (reference sequence). In nucleotides, the CDR3 is TGTGCCAGCAGCTTGGCCCGGGGTTACGGGCATGGCTACACCTTC. Protein: CASSLARGYGHGYTF.

The chain couples TRBV5-4 to TRBJ1-2, with TRBD1 matching over 8 bases. The CDR3 loop spans 13 amino acids. V lost 5 bases to trimming and J lost 8 bases; unmatched junction nucleotides: 8. Germline CDR1 SGHNT, CDR2 YYREEE (reference sequence). CDR3 in amino acids: CASRADRGRGYTF. Written as DNA, the CDR3 is TGTGCCAGCAGGGCTGACAGGGGACGGGGCTACACCTTC.

The chain recombines TRBV28 with TRBJ1-6; the D is unclear. This CDR3 has 13 residues. Germline V gene sequence: CDR1 MDHEN, CDR2 SYDVKM. V gave up 1 base and J gave up 6 bases, with 4 bases separating them. CDR3 sequence reads: CASSLSLNSPLHF. The CDR3 region has the DNA TGTGCCAGCAGTTTATCCCTTAATTCACCCCTCCACTTT.

V gene TRBV6-5 combines with J gene TRBJ2-7; 9 bases line up with TRBD1. The CDR3 has 15 residues. Germline V gene data show CDR1 as MNHEY and CDR2 as SVGAGI. Losses at the gene ends were 0 bases for V and 5 bases for J; bases not matched to a gene: 5. CDR3 bases: TGTGCCAGCAGTTACTCTGACAGGGGGTATCACGAGCAGTACTTC. It yields the protein CASSYSDRGYHEQYF.

The V and J genes are TRBV6-1 and TRBJ2-5; 7 positions agree with TRBD1. The J segment lost 6 bases and the V segment lost 6 bases, leaving 4 bases of the junction unmatched. Germline assignment: CDR1 MNHNS and CDR2 SASEGT. This CDR3 is 12 amino acids long. DNA for the CDR3: TGTGCCAGCAGCGACAGGGTCCAGACCCAGTACTTC. It translates to CASSDRVQTQYF.

This clone turned up a few times. V gene TRBV2 combines with J gene TRBJ1-2, with D uncertain. There are 14 residues in the CDR3. V lost 6 bases, J lost 2 bases, and 13 bases lay in between. CDR1 is SNHLY and CDR2 is FYNNEI in the germline V gene. The CDR3 DNA follows: TGTGCCAGCAGAAGGGCGGAAGCGAACTATGGCTACACCTTC. Translation gives CASRRAEANYGYTF. The full variable domain, in which reference TRBV2 and TRBJ1-2 provide the parts outside the CDR3, is EPEVTQTPSHQVTQMGQEVILRCVPISNHLYFYWYRQILGQKVEFLVSFYNNEISEKSEIFDDQFSVERPDGSNFTLKIRSTKLEDSAMYFCASRRAEANYGYTFGSGTRLTVV.

This clone has only one observation. V usage is TRBV28 and J usage is TRBJ1-2; TRBD1 matches 8 bases. The CDR3 length is 15 residues. J lost 3 bases, V lost 2 bases, and 5 bases had no gene match. The germline V gene has CDR1 MDHEN and CDR2 SYDVKM. CDR3 region: CASSLARTGHYGYTF. The CDR3 DNA reads TGTGCCAGCAGTTTAGCGAGGACAGGGCACTATGGCTACACCTTC.

This chain uses TRBV7-9 with TRBJ2-2, with 11 bases that match TRBD1. This CDR3 comprises 17 residues. After removal of 5 bases from V and 0 bases from J, the junction contained 5 bases not matched to a gene. The germline V gene encodes CDR1 SEHNR and CDR2 FQNEAQ (reference sequence). The CDR3 loop is CASSRTGGLSNTGELFF. The CDR3 DNA is TGTGCCAGCAGCCGGACAGGGGGCTTATCGAACACCGGGGAGCTGTTTTTT. Filled out from reference TRBV7-9 and TRBJ2-2, the complete variable domain reads DTGVSQNPRHKITKRGQNVTFRCDPISEHNRLYWYRQTLGQGPEFLTYFQNEAQLEKSRLLSDRFSAERPKGSFSTLEIQRTEQGDSAMYLCASSRTGGLSNTGELFFGEGSRLTVL.

J is TRBJ2-1 and V is TRBV7-3; 10 positions match TRBD1. Germline loops: CDR1 SGHTA, CDR2 FQGTGA. CDR3 length: 22 residues. V was clipped by 4 bases and J by 0 bases; unmatched bases: 21. CDR3 loop: CASSSLQLRQGARQSSYNEQFF. In DNA form, the CDR3 reads TGTGCCAGCAGCTCCCTACAACTCCGACAGGGGGCGAGACAAAGCTCCTACAATGAGCAGTTCTTC.

The chain employs TRBV7-3 and TRBJ2-7; possibly TRBD1 for D (5 bases). Per germline, CDR1 SGHTA and CDR2 FQGTGA. Trimming left V 0 bases short and J 6 bases short, with 9 bases between. The CDR3 is 13 residues long. The CDR3 loop reads CASSLTIQGEQYF. CDR3 DNA sequence: TGTGCCAGCAGCTTAACTATCCAGGGCGAGCAGTACTTC.

The chain is built from TRBV19 and TRBJ1-1; possible D gene TRBD1, 5 bases. The CDR3 runs 14 residues. From germline, CDR1 is LNHDA and CDR2 SQIVND (reference sequence). Trimming removed 2 bases at V and 5 bases at J, with 12 bases between. CDR3 in DNA: TGTGCCAGTAGTATAAGAGGGGCGAATACTGAAGCTTTCTTT. This codes for CASSIRGANTEAFF.

The chain carries TRBV4-1 and TRBJ1-6; TRBD1 matches 8 bases. CDR3 size: 15 residues. Germline CDR1 and CDR2: MGHRA and YSYEKL. Trimming at V came to 0 bases and at J to 9 bases, leaving 4 bases not matched to a gene. CDR3 sequence reads: CASSQDRGRGSPLHF. The CDR3 DNA reads as TGCGCCAGCAGCCAAGACAGGGGGCGAGGTTCACCCCTCCACTTT.

The chain is built from TRBV7-9 and TRBJ2-1; 9 positions agree with TRBD2. With 6 bases clipped from V and 4 bases from J, the junction kept 10 bases outside the gene matches. This CDR3 is built from 16 residues. Germline V lookup: CDR1 SEHNR, CDR2 FQNEAQ (reference sequence). Here the CDR3 DNA reads TGTGCCAGCAGATTGTGGGGGCTAGCGGGGTACAATGAGCAGTTCTTC. It yields the protein CASRLWGLAGYNEQFF.

This clone has a handful of counts. The chain links TRBV7-6 to TRBJ2-2; 8 bases match TRBD2. This CDR3 has 17 amino acids. Germline assignment: CDR1 SGHVS and CDR2 FNYEAQ. Germline trimming cut 0 bases from V and 4 bases from J; bases unmatched to any gene: 7. This chain's CDR3 is CASSLALGGASTGELFF. CDR3 sequence (DNA): TGTGCCAGCAGCTTAGCGCTCGGGGGGGCTAGCACCGGGGAGCTGTTTTTT.